The rows below give T cell receptor beta chains drawn from one sample of a study of blood T cells in healthy people across ages. In TCRdb, the 5' RACE reads were re-called with MiXCR into one record per CDR3 protein. The table includes approximately 1,000,000 distinct CDR3 sequences, under 55% detected once. The sequencing sample was made of blood. The receptors originated from a woman aged 60-75 years in good health. The CDR3 runs from the conserved cysteine through the conserved F or W. A D gene is named only where the DNA matches it firmly. Expanded clones are given a class, and other clones once, few, many or no size at all.

TRBV27	TRBD2	TRBJ2-1	-	TGTGCCAGCAGTACTCTAGGACTAGCCCCCGAGCAGTTCTTC	CASSTLGLAPEQFF
TRBV12-3/TRBV12-4	-	TRBJ2-1	-	TGTGCCAGCAGTTTCTGGGGAGGTGAGCAGTTCTTC	CASSFWGGEQFF
TRBV12-3/TRBV12-4	TRBD1	TRBJ2-7	few	TGTGCCAGCAGCTCTCCACAGGGGGCATTGGTTTACGAGCAGTACTTC	CASSSPQGALVYEQYF
TRBV21-1	-	TRBJ2-7	-	TGTGCCTCGACCCCGGCGGGGGGGAACAATGAGCAGTACTTC	CASTPAGGNNEQYF
TRBV5-1	TRBD1	TRBJ2-7	once	TGCGTCAGCAGCTCCGCTCCCGGAGGACAGGTGGGGCCCTACGAGCAGTACTTC	CVSSSAPGGQVGPYEQYF
TRBV20-1	-	TRBJ2-7	-	TGCAGTGCTAGAGTCCCCAGAAACTACGAGCAGTACTTC	CSARVPRNYEQYF
TRBV25-1	-	TRBJ1-1	-	TGTGCCAGCAGTGAATGGGGCAGGGACACTGAAGCTTTCTTT	CASSEWGRDTEAFF
TRBV5-6	TRBD1	TRBJ1-6	-	TGTGCCAGCAGCTTGCTTCGGGACAGGGGGTACAATTCACCCCTCCACTTT	CASSLLRDRGYNSPLHF
TRBV5-1	-	TRBJ1-2	-	TGCGCCAGCAGCTTGGAACAGGGCGGTTGGGGCTACACCTTC	CASSLEQGGWGYTF
TRBV12-3/TRBV12-4	-	TRBJ2-7	few	TGTGCCAGCAGTCTCGACAGTTCACTAACCTCCTACGAGCAGTACTTC	CASSLDSSLTSYEQYF
TRBV9	TRBD2	TRBJ2-3	few	TGTGCCAGCAGCGTAGGGACTAGCGGGAGGACAGATACGCAGTATTTT	CASSVGTSGRTDTQYF
TRBV11-1	-	TRBJ2-5	once	TGTGCCAGCAGCTGTAGTCCCCAAGAGACCCAGTACTTC	CASSCSPQETQYF
TRBV12-3/TRBV12-4	-	TRBJ2-1	-	TGTGCCAGCAGTCCCCCCCAGCGACCCTCCTACAATGAGCAGTTCTTC	CASSPPQRPSYNEQFF
TRBV5-1	-	TRBJ2-3	few	TGCGCCAGCAGCTTGAGGGGGACTAGCACAGATACGCAGTATTTT	CASSLRGTSTDTQYF
TRBV6-2/TRBV6-3	TRBD2	TRBJ2-2	-	TGTGCCAGCAGTTTTGGGGCACTAGCGGGAAATACCGGGGAGCTGTTTTTT	CASSFGALAGNTGELFF
TRBV7-6	-	TRBJ2-1	-	TGTGCCAGCAGCTTAAGGGTCGGGCGGGAATCCTACAATGAGCAGTTCTTC	CASSLRVGRESYNEQFF
TRBV6-6	TRBD1	TRBJ1-4	-	TGTGCCACCATTACAGGGGGCGGTGAAAAACTGTTTTTT	CATITGGGEKLFF
TRBV3-1	TRBD1	TRBJ1-2	-	TGTGCCAGCAGCCCCGACAGGGTGGCTGGCTACACCTTC	CASSPDRVAGYTF
TRBV3-1	-	TRBJ1-2	-	TGTGCCAGCAGCCAAGGGTACAGCACTATTAACTATGGCTACACCTTC	CASSQGYSTINYGYTF
TRBV6-1	TRBD1	TRBJ1-5	-	TGTGCCAGCAGTTTGGACAGGGGAAAACAGCCCCAGCATTTT	CASSLDRGKQPQHF
TRBV10-3	TRBD2	TRBJ2-1	few	TGTGCCATCAGCTCCGGGGGGGGCAGCTCCTACAATGAGCAGTTCTTC	CAISSGGGSSYNEQFF
TRBV5-5	TRBD2	TRBJ2-7	few	TGTGCCAGCCTTCGGACTAGCGGATCCTACGAGCAGTACTTC	CASLRTSGSYEQYF
TRBV5-1	-	TRBJ2-1	-	TGCGCCAGCAGCCTCCGTTCAGGATACGAGCAGTTCTTC	CASSLRSGYEQFF
TRBV10-3	-	TRBJ2-1	-	TGTGCCATCAGTGAGTCTCGCGGAGGGCCAGGAAATGAGCAGTTCTTC	CAISESRGGPGNEQFF
TRBV28	-	TRBJ1-2	-	TGTGCCAGCAGCCCCCGAGGCAGGCAGAGGGGCTATGGCTACACCTTC	CASSPRGRQRGYGYTF
TRBV29-1	-	TRBJ2-3	few	TGCAGCGTTGTCTTTTCGACTGCACCCAACACAGATACGCAGTATTTT	CSVVFSTAPNTDTQYF
TRBV20-1	TRBD2	TRBJ2-1	-	TGCAGTGCTAGAGGGGGCGGGAGGGCCGTTGAGCAGTTCTTC	CSARGGGRAVEQFF